The rows below give T cell receptor beta chains drawn from one sample of a study of T-cell reconstitution after alpha-beta-depleted transplantation in children. TCRdb redid the calling of the PCR reads with MiXCR, one entry per CDR3 protein. Of about 600,000 distinct CDR3 sequences in the sample, approximately 22% were seen once. The input for sequencing was PBMCs, mostly from graft donor cells, taken 360 days after TCRalphabeta/CD19-depleted stem cell transplant. All receptors derive from a boy less than two years old who had a stem cell transplant for acute myeloid leukemia, so the T cells may come from the graft donor. Both conserved end residues are part of each CDR3. The order of the fields is V gene, CDR3 length, clone size, J gene, D gene, CDR3 protein, CDR3 DNA. A D gene is named only where the DNA matches it firmly. The size entry is marked missing in some rows and otherwise reads once, few, many or a size class.

V gene: TRBV5-1
CDR3 length: 15
clone size: -
J gene: TRBJ2-5
D gene: -
CDR3 protein: CASGFQTVRQETQYF
CDR3 DNA: TGCGCCAGCGGATTCCAGACAGTCCGCCAAGAGACCCAGTACTTC

V gene: TRBV12-3/TRBV12-4
CDR3 length: 13
clone size: -
J gene: TRBJ2-5
D gene: -
CDR3 protein: CASRATGEETQYF
CDR3 DNA: TGTGCCAGCAGGGCAACGGGAGAAGAGACCCAGTACTTC

V gene: TRBV20-1
CDR3 length: 15
clone size: -
J gene: TRBJ2-1
D gene: -
CDR3 protein: CSARWGWEGDNEQFF
CDR3 DNA: TGCAGTGCTAGGTGGGGGTGGGAGGGGGACAATGAGCAGTTCTTC

V gene: TRBV20-1
CDR3 length: 14
clone size: few
J gene: TRBJ2-3
D gene: TRBD2
CDR3 protein: CSAWTSGPGDTQYF
CDR3 DNA: TGCAGTGCTTGGACTAGCGGGCCAGGAGATACGCAGTATTTT

V gene: TRBV10-3
CDR3 length: 13
clone size: -
J gene: TRBJ1-6
D gene: -
CDR3 protein: CAISRDTNSPLHF
CDR3 DNA: TGTGCCATCAGCCGGGACACTAATTCACCCCTCCACTTT

V gene: TRBV11-2
CDR3 length: 12
clone size: -
J gene: TRBJ1-4
D gene: -
CDR3 protein: CASSSISEGRVF
CDR3 DNA: TGTGCCAGCAGCTCCATCTCCGAGGGCAGGGTTTTT

V gene: TRBV10-3
CDR3 length: 16
clone size: -
J gene: TRBJ2-3
D gene: -
CDR3 protein: CAIKRTELTSTDTQYF
CDR3 DNA: TGTGCCATCAAAAGGACCGAGCTTACTAGCACAGATACGCAGTATTTT

V gene: TRBV5-1
CDR3 length: 17
clone size: many
J gene: TRBJ2-4
D gene: -
CDR3 protein: CASSPWRGPGQPNIQYF
CDR3 DNA: TGCGCCAGCAGTCCTTGGAGGGGACCTGGACAGCCTAACATTCAGTACTTC

V gene: TRBV7-2
CDR3 length: 13
clone size: few
J gene: TRBJ2-1
D gene: -
CDR3 protein: CASSSRFTNEQFF
CDR3 DNA: TGTGCCAGCAGCTCCCGATTCACCAATGAGCAGTTCTTC

V gene: TRBV29-1
CDR3 length: 14
clone size: many
J gene: TRBJ2-7
D gene: TRBD2
CDR3 protein: CSSGGGTEAYEQYF
CDR3 DNA: TGCAGCTCAGGCGGGGGGACGGAGGCTTACGAGCAGTACTTC

V gene: TRBV9
CDR3 length: 16
clone size: many
J gene: TRBJ2-1
D gene: -
CDR3 protein: CASSLRGGSSYNEQFF
CDR3 DNA: TGTGCCAGCAGCCTCCGAGGGGGGAGCTCCTACAATGAGCAGTTCTTC

V gene: TRBV10-3
CDR3 length: 16
clone size: -
J gene: TRBJ2-2
D gene: TRBD2
CDR3 protein: CATRLTSGQNTGELFF
CDR3 DNA: TGTGCCACCCGACTAACTAGCGGACAGAACACCGGGGAGCTGTTTTTT

V gene: TRBV12-3/TRBV12-4
CDR3 length: 14
clone size: many
J gene: TRBJ1-6
D gene: -
CDR3 protein: CASSGGRYNSPLHF
CDR3 DNA: TGTGCCAGCAGTGGGGGGCGTTATAATTCACCCCTCCACTTT

V gene: TRBV7-2
CDR3 length: 16
clone size: few
J gene: TRBJ2-7
D gene: -
CDR3 protein: CASSLGVGGLTYEQYF
CDR3 DNA: TGTGCCAGCAGCTTAGGAGTCGGGGGTTTGACCTACGAGCAGTACTTC

V gene: TRBV6-2/TRBV6-3
CDR3 length: 14
clone size: -
J gene: TRBJ1-2
D gene: TRBD1
CDR3 protein: CASGRDRGIYGYTF
CDR3 DNA: TGTGCCAGCGGCCGGGACAGGGGAATCTATGGCTACACCTTC

V gene: TRBV6-7
CDR3 length: 12
clone size: many
J gene: TRBJ1-2
D gene: TRBD1
CDR3 protein: CASRRQGNGYTF
CDR3 DNA: TGTGCCAGCAGACGACAGGGGAATGGCTACACCTTC

V gene: TRBV6-1
CDR3 length: 15
clone size: -
J gene: TRBJ2-7
D gene: TRBD1
CDR3 protein: CASSTRDRNSYEQYF
CDR3 DNA: TGTGCCAGCAGTACACGGGACAGAAACTCCTACGAGCAGTACTTC

V gene: TRBV7-9
CDR3 length: 17
clone size: many
J gene: TRBJ1-6
D gene: -
CDR3 protein: CASSLVRRPIDNSPLHF
CDR3 DNA: TGTGCCAGCAGCTTAGTCAGGAGGCCTATCGATAATTCACCCCTCCACTTT

V gene: TRBV12-3/TRBV12-4
CDR3 length: 14
clone size: -
J gene: TRBJ2-7
D gene: -
CDR3 protein: CASSLRQPPTEQYF
CDR3 DNA: TGTGCCAGCAGTCTACGACAGCCCCCCACCGAGCAGTACTTC

V gene: TRBV3-1
CDR3 length: 15
clone size: many
J gene: TRBJ2-3
D gene: -
CDR3 protein: CASSQRRRGTDTQYF
CDR3 DNA: TGTGCCAGCAGCCAGAGGCGGAGAGGCACAGATACGCAGTATTTT

V gene: TRBV7-9
CDR3 length: 16
clone size: few
J gene: TRBJ2-2
D gene: -
CDR3 protein: CASSLNRRTNTGELFF
CDR3 DNA: TGTGCCAGCAGCTTAAATCGGAGGACGAACACCGGGGAGCTGTTTTTT

V gene: TRBV6-6
CDR3 length: 13
clone size: few
J gene: TRBJ1-2
D gene: -
CDR3 protein: CASSYSWDPGYTF
CDR3 DNA: TGTGCCAGCAGCTATTCTTGGGACCCCGGCTACACCTTC

V gene: TRBV20-1
CDR3 length: 15
clone size: -
J gene: TRBJ1-6
D gene: -
CDR3 protein: CSARDYGDTNSPLHF
CDR3 DNA: TGCAGTGCTAGAGATTATGGGGACACTAATTCACCCCTCCACTTT

V gene: TRBV29-1
CDR3 length: 11
clone size: many
J gene: TRBJ1-1
D gene: -
CDR3 protein: CSVGGNAEAFF
CDR3 DNA: TGCAGCGTAGGTGGGAACGCTGAAGCTTTCTTT

V gene: TRBV6-5
CDR3 length: 17
clone size: many
J gene: TRBJ2-1
D gene: TRBD1
CDR3 protein: CASSYSRTGTGYNEQFF
CDR3 DNA: TGTGCCAGCAGTTACTCGCGGACCGGGACAGGTTACAATGAGCAGTTCTTC

V gene: TRBV6-1
CDR3 length: 13
clone size: -
J gene: TRBJ2-5
D gene: TRBD1
CDR3 protein: CASMTGAMETQYF
CDR3 DNA: TGTGCCAGCATGACAGGGGCTATGGAGACCCAGTACTTC

V gene: TRBV10-2
CDR3 length: 14
clone size: few
J gene: TRBJ2-1
D gene: TRBD2
CDR3 protein: CASSGTSGGMWEFF
CDR3 DNA: TGCGCCAGCAGTGGGACTAGCGGGGGGATGTGGGAGTTCTTC

V gene: TRBV29-1
CDR3 length: 14
clone size: -
J gene: TRBJ2-5
D gene: TRBD2
CDR3 protein: CSAGLAGSQETQYF
CDR3 DNA: TGCAGCGCTGGACTAGCGGGGAGTCAAGAGACCCAGTACTTC

V gene: TRBV7-9
CDR3 length: 16
clone size: -
J gene: TRBJ2-1
D gene: TRBD1
CDR3 protein: CASSLALGQGANEQFF
CDR3 DNA: TGTGCCAGCAGCTTAGCTTTAGGACAGGGGGCAAATGAGCAGTTCTTC

V gene: TRBV15
CDR3 length: 15
clone size: -
J gene: TRBJ2-5
D gene: -
CDR3 protein: CATSREGWSQETQYF
CDR3 DNA: TGTGCCACCAGCAGAGAGGGGTGGAGCCAGGAGACCCAGTACTTC

V gene: TRBV29-1
CDR3 length: 15
clone size: few
J gene: TRBJ2-2
D gene: -
CDR3 protein: CSAASTGSNTGELFF
CDR3 DNA: TGCAGCGCCGCCTCCACCGGCTCGAACACCGGGGAGCTGTTTTTT

V gene: TRBV4-3
CDR3 length: 15
clone size: few
J gene: TRBJ2-5
D gene: -
CDR3 protein: CASSQSSLGLETQYF
CDR3 DNA: TGCGCCAGCAGCCAATCCTCCTTGGGTTTGGAGACCCAGTACTTC

V gene: TRBV25-1
CDR3 length: 14
clone size: few
J gene: TRBJ2-2
D gene: -
CDR3 protein: CASSDRANTGELFF
CDR3 DNA: TGTGCCAGCAGTGACCGGGCGAACACCGGGGAGCTGTTTTTT

V gene: TRBV5-4
CDR3 length: 13
clone size: -
J gene: TRBJ2-1
D gene: -
CDR3 protein: CASSLYTGNEQFF
CDR3 DNA: TGTGCCAGCAGCTTGTATACGGGGAATGAGCAGTTCTTC

V gene: TRBV9
CDR3 length: 13
clone size: -
J gene: TRBJ1-1
D gene: -
CDR3 protein: CASSVAQSTEAFF
CDR3 DNA: TGTGCCAGCAGCGTAGCGCAGTCAACTGAAGCTTTCTTT

V gene: TRBV6-1
CDR3 length: 15
clone size: few
J gene: TRBJ1-4
D gene: TRBD1
CDR3 protein: CASWGIWAGGEKLFF
CDR3 DNA: TGTGCCAGCTGGGGAATCTGGGCAGGGGGTGAAAAACTGTTTTTT

V gene: TRBV29-1
CDR3 length: 13
clone size: few
J gene: TRBJ2-1
D gene: -
CDR3 protein: CSVKGGTINEQFF
CDR3 DNA: TGCAGCGTCAAGGGTGGGACAATAAATGAGCAGTTCTTC

V gene: TRBV4-1
CDR3 length: 16
clone size: many
J gene: TRBJ2-3
D gene: -
CDR3 protein: CASSPGDGRRTDTQYF
CDR3 DNA: TGCGCCAGCAGCCCGGGGGACGGACGACGCACAGATACGCAGTATTTT

V gene: TRBV20-1
CDR3 length: 13
clone size: few
J gene: TRBJ1-6
D gene: -
CDR3 protein: CSARNQGGSPLHF
CDR3 DNA: TGCAGTGCTAGGAATCAGGGTGGCTCACCCCTCCACTTT

V gene: TRBV4-3
CDR3 length: 16
clone size: -
J gene: TRBJ2-3
D gene: TRBD2
CDR3 protein: CASSRGGGGSTDTQYF
CDR3 DNA: TGCGCCAGCAGCCGCGGTGGCGGGGGGAGCACAGATACGCAGTATTTT

V gene: TRBV10-2
CDR3 length: 16
clone size: -
J gene: TRBJ1-4
D gene: -
CDR3 protein: CASSESRLGGNEKLFF
CDR3 DNA: TGCGCCAGCAGTGAGTCCCGGCTGGGGGGGAATGAAAAACTGTTTTTT